This T cell receptor (beta chain) derives from a study of cytomegalovirus exposure and HLA in healthy donors. In the PCR, 60 Vbeta and 13 Jbeta primers were used. Produced via immunoSEQ multiplex PCR; TCRdb's table is partial and in-frame only. The sample has over 40,000 clones; roughly 87% are singletons. Trimming pared 6 bases from V and 4 bases from J, leaving 15 bases between. Germline CDR1 is MNHNY and CDR2 is SVGAGI (reference sequence). The CDR3 is 14 residues long. The source of this sequence is a woman between 40 and 50 years old in good health and CMV-seropositive. Material: PBMCs. The chain joins TRBV6-6 to TRBJ1-1, with D possibly TRBD1 on 6 matching bases. Here the CDR3 DNA reads TGTGCCAGCAGAAACAGGGTTAAGAGCACTGAAGCTTTCTTT. Translating gives CASRNRVKSTEAFF.